Below are 2 T cell receptor beta chains sequenced from a single sample in a study of CD8+CD57+ T cells in acquired aplastic anemia. Patients selected for sequencing had displayed CD8+CD57+ cell expansion by flow cytometry. TCR beta VDJ combinations and CDR3 sequences were profiled from genomic DNA. TCRdb independently ran MiXCR on the reads; one entry per CDR3 protein. Of about 250,000 distinct CDR3 sequences listed, 45% to 50% are singletons. Sequenced material: sorted CD4+, CD8+, or CD8+CD57+ T cells (not recorded which) from PBMCs. Receptor source: a human donor with aplastic anemia.

This clonotype appeared many times. The rearrangement uses TRBV6-6 and TRBJ1-1; D is unclear. Germline assignment: CDR1 MNHNY and CDR2 SVGAGI (reference sequence). This CDR3 has 13 residues. V lost 4 bases to trimming and J lost 0 bases, with 6 bases between them. The CDR3 DNA follows: TGTGCCAGCAGTTTATCTATGAACACTGAAGCTTTCTTT. It is translated as CASSLSMNTEAFF.

This clonotype was seen ten or more times. The V and J genes are TRBV7-9 and TRBJ2-1; 11 bases match TRBD2. CDR1 and CDR2 from the germline V gene are SEHNR and FQNEAQ (reference sequence). Trimming took 10 bases from V and 8 from J; bases not matched to a gene: 10. The CDR3 sequence is 14 residues long. This CDR3 reads CAIYSGGAPHEQFF. The DNA for the CDR3 is TGTGCCATCTATAGCGGGGGGGCGCCTCATGAGCAGTTCTTC.